These 9 T cell receptor beta chains share one sample of origin, sequenced in a study of T cells in Graves' hyperthyroidism and ophthalmopathy. RNA transcripts provided the source from which TCR beta CDR3 regions were amplified. HTBI primers were used for first-round RT-PCR of the TCR CDR3. In TCRdb, the multiplex PCR reads were re-called with MiXCR into one record per CDR3 protein. The sample includes roughly 640,000 distinct CDR3 sequences, more than 15% seen only once; the top ten take 2.5% to 4%. Sequenced input: blood. The receptors derive from a woman aged 40 to 50 with Graves' ophthalmopathy.

This clonotype was counted at least ten times. The chain has TRBV27 and TRBJ1-3; 7 bases agree with TRBD1. This CDR3 is built from 20 residues. Germline V gene sequence: CDR1 MNHEY, CDR2 SMNVEV (reference sequence). The V and J ends lost 4 bases and 0 bases, in that order; junction bases with no gene match: 18. CDR3 protein: CASSSPPAMTGSFSGNTIYF. The CDR3, as DNA: TGTGCCAGCAGTTCCCCTCCCGCTATGACAGGGTCGTTCTCTGGAAACACCATATATTTT.

V usage is TRBV12-3 or TRBV12-4 and J usage is TRBJ2-7; 7 bases align to TRBD2. The CDR3 has 17 residues. Germline trimming cut 6 bases from V and 3 bases from J; bases unmatched to any gene: 17. The CDR3 sequence: CASRVTSNIWELYEQYF. The CDR3 DNA reads TGTGCCAGCAGGGTGACTAGCAACATATGGGAGCTCTACGAGCAGTACTTC.

The chain combines TRBV4-1 with TRBJ1-6; D is unclear. The germline V gene has CDR1 MGHRA and CDR2 YSYEKL. There are 14 residues in the CDR3. Trimming shortened V by 0 bases and J by 7 bases, and 7 bases separated the two germline ends. The CDR3 sequence is CASSQEGNNSPLHF. Here the CDR3 DNA reads TGCGCCAGCAGCCAAGAGGGGAACAATTCACCCCTCCACTTT.

The chain carries TRBV20-1 and TRBJ1-5, with a possible D match to TRBD1 (5 bases). CDR3 length equals 16 residues. Germline CDR1 DFQATT, CDR2 SNEGSKA (reference sequence). The ends were cut back, 0 bases at V and 7 bases at J, with 19 bases in the middle. This chain's CDR3 is CSAREGTGTSTQPQHF. CDR3 coding DNA: TGCAGTGCTAGAGAGGGTACCGGGACTAGCACCCAGCCCCAGCATTTT.

This clonotype came up many times. V gene TRBV7-3 combines with J gene TRBJ2-1, with 12 bases lining up with TRBD2. CDR1 is SGHTA and CDR2 is FQGTGA in the germline V gene. This CDR3 is 15 amino acids long. Unmatched junction bases numbered 0, after V lost 3 bases and J lost 3 bases. CDR3 protein: CASSLGLAGYNEQFF. In nucleotides, the CDR3 is TGTGCCAGCAGCTTGGGACTAGCGGGCTACAATGAGCAGTTCTTC.

This clonotype was observed at least ten times. This rearrangement joins TRBV5-1 to TRBJ2-1, with D maybe TRBD2 (5 bases). CDR1 SGHRS and CDR2 YFSETQ come from the germline V gene. This CDR3 has 14 residues. The V end was cut by 5 bases, the J end by 8 bases, with 17 bases between. Here the CDR3 reads CASSPGAERDEQFF. DNA of the CDR3: TGCGCCAGCAGTCCAGGAGCCGAGAGGGATGAGCAGTTCTTC.

This clonotype was seen many times. The chain links TRBV28 to TRBJ1-1; 8 bases map to TRBD1. J gave up 2 bases and V 6 bases, and 8 bases lay outside the gene matches. Per the germline V gene, CDR1 is MDHEN and CDR2 is SYDVKM. This CDR3 has 15 residues. The CDR3 sequence: CASRNGDRPNTEAFF. CDR3 nucleotide sequence: TGTGCCAGCAGGAACGGGGACAGGCCAAACACTGAAGCTTTCTTT.

This clonotype was seen only a few times. V and J are TRBV14 and TRBJ2-7; the match to TRBD1 covers 8 bases. The CDR3 length is 14 residues. Per the germline V gene, CDR1 is SGHDN and CDR2 is FVKESK. J lost 1 base, V lost 6 bases, and 5 bases had no gene match. The CDR3 region is CASSPWTGSYEQYF. CDR3 nucleotides: TGTGCCAGCAGTCCATGGACAGGGTCCTACGAGCAGTACTTC.

The chain uses TRBV19 and TRBJ1-2; D may be TRBD1 (5 bases). This CDR3 comprises 15 residues. Trimming took 1 base from V and 1 from J, leaving 10 bases between them. Germline V gene sequence: CDR1 LNHDA, CDR2 SQIVND (reference sequence). CDR3 protein: CASSIVAGNNYGYTF. As DNA, the CDR3 is TGTGCCAGTAGTATAGTGGCAGGGAATAACTATGGCTACACCTTC.